These 13 T cell receptor beta chains share one sample of origin, sequenced in a study of tissue T cells after allogeneic stem cell transplantation. TCRdb's copy holds only in-frame clones and misses some; the assay was immunoSEQ multiplex PCR. The sample holds some 6,800 clones; roughly 60% are singletons and the top ten take under 25%. The sample consisted of duodenum tissue, taken at autopsy. All receptors derive from a female donor older than 55 with lung cancer.

The rearrangement links TRBV30 to TRBJ2-7; 9 positions match TRBD1. The germline CDR1 and CDR2 sequences are GTSNPN and SVGIG (reference sequence). The CDR3 is 15 residues long. The trim removed 3 bases at V and 4 bases at J, leaving 10 bases unmatched. CDR3 residues: CAWRRTGTGIYEQYF. The CDR3, as DNA: TGTGCCTGGAGGCGTACCGGGACAGGGATTTACGAGCAGTACTTC.

This sequence joins TRBV13 and TRBJ2-7, with TRBD2 matching over 10 bases. The CDR3 extends over 13 amino acids. V gave up 7 bases and J gave up 6 bases; unmatched junction bases: 6. Per germline, CDR1 PRHDT and CDR2 FYEKMQ (reference sequence). Here the CDR3 DNA reads TGTGCCAGCAAGGTAGCGGGAGGACTCGAGCAGTACTTC. Its translation is CASKVAGGLEQYF.

The chain recombines TRBV7-3 with TRBJ2-1; TRBD2 matches 11 bases. J lost 5 bases, V lost 3 bases, and 12 bases had no gene match. Per germline, CDR1 SGHTA and CDR2 FQGTGA. The CDR3 runs 18 residues. The CDR3: CASSFWTKGLAEDNEQFF. Written as DNA, the CDR3 is TGTGCCAGCAGCTTCTGGACCAAGGGACTAGCGGAAGACAATGAGCAGTTCTTC.

V usage is TRBV7-2 and J usage is TRBJ2-5; TRBD2 matches at 7 bases. The germline gives CDR1 SGHTA, CDR2 FQGNSA. The CDR3 extends over 14 amino acids. V trimming: 0 bases; J trimming: 2 bases; junction bases outside the gene matches: 0. This CDR3 is CASSLARGQETQYF. The CDR3 DNA reads as TGTGCCAGCAGCTTAGCGCGGGGGCAAGAGACCCAGTACTTC.

The V call is TRBV19, the J call TRBJ2-7; a possible D gene is TRBD1 (6 bases). There are 15 residues in the CDR3. Between the trimmed V and J ends, which lost 6 bases and 3 bases, there was a span of 18 bases. The germline CDR1 and CDR2 sequences are LNHDA and SQIVND (reference sequence). The CDR3 protein is CASSLTKVGGYEQYF. Here the CDR3 DNA reads TGTGCCAGTAGCCTAACCAAAGTAGGGGGCTACGAGCAGTACTTC.

A few counts support this clone. This chain connects TRBV5-8 to TRBJ2-2, with D hard to call. CDR3 length: 13 residues. Trimming took 1 base from V and 4 from J, leaving 5 bases between them. Germline V gives CDR1 SGHTS, CDR2 YDEGEE. The DNA of the CDR3 is TGTGCCAGCAGCTTGAGGCCCACCGGGGAGCTGTTTTTT. Translated: CASSLRPTGELFF.

The chain is built from TRBV19 and TRBJ1-4, with TRBD1 matching 9 bases. Germline values: CDR1 LNHDA, CDR2 SQIVND (reference sequence). The junction had 6 bases not matched to a gene; V was cut back by 6 bases and J by 4 bases. CDR3 size: 15 residues. CDR3 nucleotide sequence: TGTGCCAGTAGGAGGGACAGGGCCGGTAATGAAAAACTGTTTTTT. Its translation: CASRRDRAGNEKLFF.

This clone occurred once. The junction differs from germline at one of its ends, possibly a read error. The chain carries TRBV5-1 and TRBJ2-1, with 8 bases matching TRBD2. This CDR3 has 18 residues. Germline CDR1 SGHRS, CDR2 YFSETQ. For the CDR3, the DNA is TGCGCCAGCTGCTTGGGAAAGTCGGCGGGGGGCGCGGACAATGAGCAGTTCTTC. This encodes CASCLGKSAGGADNEQFF.

The chain links TRBV19 to TRBJ2-4; D call uncertain. V lost 5 bases to trimming and J lost 9 bases, with 8 bases between them. CDR1 is LNHDA, CDR2 SQIVND, per germline (reference sequence). The CDR3 has 11 residues. CDR3 region: CASSWQSIQYF. The DNA for the CDR3 is TGTGCCAGTAGTTGGCAGAGCATTCAGTACTTC. The full variable domain, with the rest looked up from reference TRBV19 and TRBJ2-4, is DGGITQSPKYLFRKEGQNVTLSCEQNLNHDAMYWYRQDPGQGLRLIYYSQIVNDFQKGDIAEGYSVSREKKESFPLTVTSAQKNPTAFYLCASSWQSIQYFGAGTRLSVL.

The chain recombines TRBV2 with TRBJ2-5; possible D gene TRBD1, 5 bases. V was pared by 6 bases and J by 5 bases, with 19 bases between. CDR1 is SNHLY, CDR2 FYNNEI, per germline. The CDR3 is 15 amino acids. The CDR3 region has the DNA TGTGCCAGCAGGCAAGGGGCAGGGATGATGGAGACCCAGTACTTC. This translates into CASRQGAGMMETQYF. Filled out from reference TRBV2 and TRBJ2-5, the complete variable domain reads EPEVTQTPSHQVTQMGQEVILRCVPISNHLYFYWYRQILGQKVEFLVSFYNNEISEKSEIFDDQFSVERPDGSNFTLKIRSTKLEDSAMYFCASRQGAGMMETQYFGPGTRLLVL.

The gene calls are TRBV5-1 and TRBJ2-7; 12 bases are shared with TRBD1. This CDR3 has 16 amino acids. Trimming removed 0 bases from V and 6 bases from J; junction bases left unmatched: 7. Germline-derived CDR1 and CDR2 are SGHRS and YFSETQ. CDR3 sequence reads: CASSLVTGQGAGEQYF. In nucleotides, the CDR3 is TGCGCCAGCAGCTTGGTTACGGGACAGGGGGCGGGCGAGCAGTACTTC.

By sample share, this clone is medium-sized. This rearrangement joins TRBV30 to TRBJ1-6; weak D call: TRBD1 (5 bases). Germline V CDR1 and CDR2: GTSNPN, SVGIG (reference sequence). V shed 5 bases and J shed 4 bases, with 15 bases lying between them. The CDR3 is 15 residues long. The CDR3 coding sequence is TGTGCCTGGGCGGGACTCCTAGCGTATAATTCACCCCTCCACTTT. Protein: CAWAGLLAYNSPLHF.

The gene calls are TRBV18 and TRBJ1-3, with a weak D call TRBD1 (5 bases). CDR1 is KGHSH and CDR2 is LQKENI in the germline V gene. V lost 6 bases to trimming and J lost 0 bases, with 15 bases between them. The CDR3 runs to 16 residues. The CDR3 DNA reads TGTGCCAGCTCCCCGCAACAGGACGTCTCTGGAAACACCATATATTTT. Amino acid sequence: CASSPQQDVSGNTIYF. The variable domain in full, with the rest retrieved from reference TRBV18 and TRBJ1-3, is NAGVMQNPRHLVRRRGQEARLRCSPMKGHSHVYWYRQLPEEGLKFMVYLQKENIIDESGMPKERFSAEFPKEGPSILRIQQVVRGDSAAYFCASSPQQDVSGNTIYFGEGSWLTVV.